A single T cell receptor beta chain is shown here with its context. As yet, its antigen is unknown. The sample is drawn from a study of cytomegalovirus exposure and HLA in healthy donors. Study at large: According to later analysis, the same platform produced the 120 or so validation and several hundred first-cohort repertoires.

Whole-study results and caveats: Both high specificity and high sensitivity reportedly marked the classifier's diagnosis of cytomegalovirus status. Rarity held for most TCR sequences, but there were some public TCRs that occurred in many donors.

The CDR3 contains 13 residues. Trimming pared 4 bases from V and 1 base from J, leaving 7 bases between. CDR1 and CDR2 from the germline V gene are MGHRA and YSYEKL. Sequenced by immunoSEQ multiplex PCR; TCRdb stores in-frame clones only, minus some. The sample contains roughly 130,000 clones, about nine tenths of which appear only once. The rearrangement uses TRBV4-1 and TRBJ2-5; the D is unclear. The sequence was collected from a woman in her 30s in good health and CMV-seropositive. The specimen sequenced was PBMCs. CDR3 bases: TGCGCCAGCAGCCTATCCCTCCAAGAGACCCAGTACTTC. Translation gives CASSLSLQETQYF.